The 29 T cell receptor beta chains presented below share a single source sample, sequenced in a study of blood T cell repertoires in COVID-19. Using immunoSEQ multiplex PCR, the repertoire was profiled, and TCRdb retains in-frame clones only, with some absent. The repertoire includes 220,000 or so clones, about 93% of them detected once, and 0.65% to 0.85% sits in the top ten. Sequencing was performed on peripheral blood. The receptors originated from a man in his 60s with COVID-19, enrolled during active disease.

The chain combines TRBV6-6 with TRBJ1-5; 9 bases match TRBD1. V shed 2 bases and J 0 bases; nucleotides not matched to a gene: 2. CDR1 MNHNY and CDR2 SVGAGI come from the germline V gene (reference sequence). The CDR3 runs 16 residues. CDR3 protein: CASSYQGQGSNQPQHF. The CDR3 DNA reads TGTGCCAGCAGTTACCAGGGACAGGGTAGCAATCAGCCCCAGCATTTT.

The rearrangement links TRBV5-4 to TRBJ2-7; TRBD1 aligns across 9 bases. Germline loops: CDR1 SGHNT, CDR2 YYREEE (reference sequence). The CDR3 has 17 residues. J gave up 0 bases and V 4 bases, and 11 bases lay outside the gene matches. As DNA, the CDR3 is TGTGCCAGCAGCCAGGGGGGCGGGACAGGGTCCTCCTACGAGCAGTACTTC. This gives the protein CASSQGGGTGSSYEQYF.

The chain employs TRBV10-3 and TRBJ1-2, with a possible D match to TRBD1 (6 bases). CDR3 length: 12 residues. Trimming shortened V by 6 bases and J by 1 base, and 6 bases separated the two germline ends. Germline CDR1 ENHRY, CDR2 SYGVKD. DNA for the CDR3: TGTGCCATCAGGGACAGTAACTATGGCTACACCTTC. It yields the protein CAIRDSNYGYTF.

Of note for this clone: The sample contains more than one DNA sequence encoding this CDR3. The CDR3 region is CASSIPTANYGYTF. The CDR3 DNA is TGTGCCAGTAGTATCCCTACAGCTAACTATGGCTACACCTTC. V and J are TRBV19 and TRBJ1-2, with D unresolved. Germline loops: CDR1 LNHDA, CDR2 SQIVND (reference sequence). V shed 3 bases and J shed 0 bases, with 8 bases lying between them. The CDR3 extends over 14 amino acids.

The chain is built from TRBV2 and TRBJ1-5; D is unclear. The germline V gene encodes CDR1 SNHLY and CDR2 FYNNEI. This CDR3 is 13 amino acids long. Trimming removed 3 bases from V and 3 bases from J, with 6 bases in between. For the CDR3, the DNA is TGTGCCAGCAGTGACGGGTCCAATCAGCCCCAGCATTTT. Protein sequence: CASSDGSNQPQHF.

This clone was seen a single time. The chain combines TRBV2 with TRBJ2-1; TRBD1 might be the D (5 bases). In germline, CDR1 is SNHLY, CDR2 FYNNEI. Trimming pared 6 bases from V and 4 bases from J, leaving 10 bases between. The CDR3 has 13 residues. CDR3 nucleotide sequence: TGTGCCAGCAGCGGCGACAGATACAATGAGCAGTTCTTC. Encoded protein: CASSGDRYNEQFF.

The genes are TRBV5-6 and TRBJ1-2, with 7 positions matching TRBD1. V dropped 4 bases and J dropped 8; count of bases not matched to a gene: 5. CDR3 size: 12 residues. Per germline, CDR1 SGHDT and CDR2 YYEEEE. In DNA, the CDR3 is TGTGCCAGCAGCCGGGGGACAGAAGGCTACACCTTC. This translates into CASSRGTEGYTF.

The CDR3, as DNA: TGTGCCAGCAGTCCCGGGACAGGGGCCTACGAGCAGTACTTC. It is translated as CASSPGTGAYEQYF. The gene calls are TRBV2 and TRBJ2-7; 10 nucleotides align to TRBD1. CDR1 and CDR2 (germline): SNHLY, FYNNEI. The CDR3 spans 14 residues. V shed 5 bases, J shed 2 bases, and the junction held 3 bases outside the gene matches.

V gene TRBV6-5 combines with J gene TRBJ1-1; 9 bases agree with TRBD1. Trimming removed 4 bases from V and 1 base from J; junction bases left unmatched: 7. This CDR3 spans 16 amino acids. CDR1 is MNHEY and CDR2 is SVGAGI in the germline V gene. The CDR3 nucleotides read TGTGCCAGCAGTTTGGACAGGGGAGGACCGAACACTGAAGCTTTCTTT. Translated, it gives CASSLDRGGPNTEAFF.

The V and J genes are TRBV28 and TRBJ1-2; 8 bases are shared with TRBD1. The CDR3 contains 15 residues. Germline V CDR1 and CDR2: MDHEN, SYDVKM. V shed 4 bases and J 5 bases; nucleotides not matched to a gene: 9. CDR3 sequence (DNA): TGTGCCAGCAGTTCCAGACAGGGGAGTATATATGGCTACACCTTC. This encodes CASSSRQGSIYGYTF.

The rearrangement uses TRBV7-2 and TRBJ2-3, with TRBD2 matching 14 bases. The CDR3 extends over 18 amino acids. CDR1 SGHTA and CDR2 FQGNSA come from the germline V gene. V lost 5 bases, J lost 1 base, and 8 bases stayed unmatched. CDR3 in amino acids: CASSTGLAGVVGTDTQYF. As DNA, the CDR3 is TGTGCCAGCAGCACGGGACTAGCGGGAGTGGTGGGCACAGATACGCAGTATTTT.

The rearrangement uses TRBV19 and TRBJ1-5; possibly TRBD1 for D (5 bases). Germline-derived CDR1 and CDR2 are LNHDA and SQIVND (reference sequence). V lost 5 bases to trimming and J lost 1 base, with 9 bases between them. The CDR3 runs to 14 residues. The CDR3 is CASSRRQSNQPQHF. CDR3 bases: TGTGCCAGTAGTCGCCGACAGAGCAATCAGCCCCAGCATTTT. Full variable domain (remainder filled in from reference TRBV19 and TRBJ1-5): DGGITQSPKYLFRKEGQNVTLSCEQNLNHDAMYWYRQDPGQGLRLIYYSQIVNDFQKGDIAEGYSVSREKKESFPLTVTSAQKNPTAFYLCASSRRQSNQPQHFGDGTRLSIL.

The CDR3 loop is CASGSRGANNEQFF. The DNA of the CDR3 is TGTGCCAGCGGGTCCCGGGGGGCGAACAATGAGCAGTTCTTC. This chain connects TRBV5-6 to TRBJ2-1; TRBD2 is a possible D gene (7 bases). Trimming removed 7 bases from V and 5 bases from J, with 16 bases in between. From germline, CDR1 is SGHDT and CDR2 YYEEEE. The CDR3 runs 14 residues.

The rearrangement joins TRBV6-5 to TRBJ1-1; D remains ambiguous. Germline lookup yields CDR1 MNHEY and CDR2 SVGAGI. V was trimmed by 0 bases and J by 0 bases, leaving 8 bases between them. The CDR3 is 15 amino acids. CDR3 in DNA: TGTGCCAGCAGTTACTCACCCGAGGTGAACACTGAAGCTTTCTTT. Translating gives CASSYSPEVNTEAFF.

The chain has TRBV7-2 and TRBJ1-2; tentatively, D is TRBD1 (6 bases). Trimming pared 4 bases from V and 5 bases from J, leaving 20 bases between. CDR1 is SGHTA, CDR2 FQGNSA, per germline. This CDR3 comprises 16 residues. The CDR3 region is CASSYKTGLLDYGYTF. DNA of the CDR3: TGTGCCAGCAGCTATAAGACAGGTCTACTGGATTATGGCTACACCTTC.

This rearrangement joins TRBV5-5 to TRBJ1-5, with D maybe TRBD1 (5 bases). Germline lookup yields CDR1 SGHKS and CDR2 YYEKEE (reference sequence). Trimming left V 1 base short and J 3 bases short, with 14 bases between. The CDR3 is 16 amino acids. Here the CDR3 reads CASSLFGGGDNQPQHF. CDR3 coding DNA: TGTGCCAGCAGCTTGTTTGGGGGAGGAGACAATCAGCCCCAGCATTTT.

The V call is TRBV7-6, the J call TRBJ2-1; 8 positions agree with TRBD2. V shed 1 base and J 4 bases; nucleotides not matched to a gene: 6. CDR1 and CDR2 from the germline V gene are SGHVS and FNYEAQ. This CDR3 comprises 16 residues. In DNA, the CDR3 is TGTGCCAGCAGCTTAGTGTCTAGCGGGTCATACAATGAGCAGTTCTTC. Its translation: CASSLVSSGSYNEQFF.

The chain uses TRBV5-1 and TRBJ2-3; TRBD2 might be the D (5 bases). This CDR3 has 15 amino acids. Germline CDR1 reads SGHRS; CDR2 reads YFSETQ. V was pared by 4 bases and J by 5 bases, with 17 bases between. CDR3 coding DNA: TGCGCCAGCAGCCTCACTAGTGGGGTTGGAGATACGCAGTATTTT. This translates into CASSLTSGVGDTQYF.

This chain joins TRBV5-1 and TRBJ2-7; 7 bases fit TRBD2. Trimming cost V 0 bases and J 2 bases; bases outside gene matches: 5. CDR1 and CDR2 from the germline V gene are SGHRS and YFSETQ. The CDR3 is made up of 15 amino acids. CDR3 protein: CASSLAEAGTYEQYF. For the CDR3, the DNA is TGCGCCAGCAGCTTGGCGGAAGCGGGGACCTACGAGCAGTACTTC.

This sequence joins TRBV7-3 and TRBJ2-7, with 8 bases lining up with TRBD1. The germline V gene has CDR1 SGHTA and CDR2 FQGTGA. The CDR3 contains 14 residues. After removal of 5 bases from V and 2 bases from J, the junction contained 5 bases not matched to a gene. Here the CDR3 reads CASSHDRGAYEQYF. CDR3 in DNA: TGTGCCAGCAGCCACGACAGGGGTGCCTACGAGCAGTACTTC.

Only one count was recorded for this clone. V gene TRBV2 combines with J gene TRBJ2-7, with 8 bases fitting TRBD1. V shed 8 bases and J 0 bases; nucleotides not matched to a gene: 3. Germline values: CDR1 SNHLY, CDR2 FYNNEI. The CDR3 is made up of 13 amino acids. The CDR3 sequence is CASRGQASYEQYF. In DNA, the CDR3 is TGTGCCAGCCGGGGACAGGCCTCCTACGAGCAGTACTTC.

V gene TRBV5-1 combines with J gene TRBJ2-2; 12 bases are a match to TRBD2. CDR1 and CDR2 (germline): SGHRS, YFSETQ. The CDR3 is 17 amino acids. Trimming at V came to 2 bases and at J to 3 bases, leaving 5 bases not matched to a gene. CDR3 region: CASSFPGLAGDTGELFF. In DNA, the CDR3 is TGCGCCAGCAGCTTCCCGGGACTAGCGGGCGACACCGGGGAGCTGTTTTTT.

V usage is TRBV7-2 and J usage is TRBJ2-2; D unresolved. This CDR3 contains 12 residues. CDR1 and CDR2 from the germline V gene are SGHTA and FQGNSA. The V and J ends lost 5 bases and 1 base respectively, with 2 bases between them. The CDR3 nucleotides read TGTGCCAGCAGCCTGAACACCGGGGAGCTGTTTTTT. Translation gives CASSLNTGELFF.

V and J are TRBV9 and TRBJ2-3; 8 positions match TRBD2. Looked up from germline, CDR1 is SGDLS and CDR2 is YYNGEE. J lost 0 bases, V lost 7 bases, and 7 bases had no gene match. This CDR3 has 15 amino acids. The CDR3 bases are TGTGCCAGCGCGACTAGCGCCTCTAGCACAGATACGCAGTATTTT. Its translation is CASATSASSTDTQYF.

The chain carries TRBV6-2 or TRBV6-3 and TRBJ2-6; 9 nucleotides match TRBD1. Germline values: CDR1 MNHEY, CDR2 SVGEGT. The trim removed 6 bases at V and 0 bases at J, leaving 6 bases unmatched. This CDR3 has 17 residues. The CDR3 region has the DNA TGTGCCAGCAGCTCCGGGACAGGGAGCTCTGGGGCCAACGTCCTGACTTTC. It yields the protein CASSSGTGSSGANVLTF.

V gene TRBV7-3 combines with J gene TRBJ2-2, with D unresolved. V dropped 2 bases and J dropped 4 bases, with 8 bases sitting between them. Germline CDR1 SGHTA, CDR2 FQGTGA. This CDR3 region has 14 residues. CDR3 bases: TGTGCCAGCAGCTTAGCGGCGGTCACCGGGGAGCTGTTTTTT. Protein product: CASSLAAVTGELFF.

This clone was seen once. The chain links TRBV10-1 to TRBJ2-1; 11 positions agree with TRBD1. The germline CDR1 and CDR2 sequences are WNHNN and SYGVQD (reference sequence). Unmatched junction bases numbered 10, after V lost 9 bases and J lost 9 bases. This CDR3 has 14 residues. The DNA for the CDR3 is TGCGCCAGTCCGGGACAGGGGGGGGATAGTGAGCAGTTCTTC. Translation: CASPGQGGDSEQFF.

The CDR3 loop reads CASSQVGTSTYEQYF. CDR3 nucleotide sequence: TGTGCCAGCAGCCAAGTGGGGACAAGTACCTACGAGCAGTACTTC. The V call is TRBV3-1 (or the pseudogene TRBV3-2), the J call TRBJ2-7; tentatively, D is TRBD1 (6 bases). The CDR3 totals 15 residues. Trimming left V 1 base short and J 2 bases short, with 12 bases between. Germline CDR1 is LGHDT and CDR2 is YNNKEL (reference sequence).

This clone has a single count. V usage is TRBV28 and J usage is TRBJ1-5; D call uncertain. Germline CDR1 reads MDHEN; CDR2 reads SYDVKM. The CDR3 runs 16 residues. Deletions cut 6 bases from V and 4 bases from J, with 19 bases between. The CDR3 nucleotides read TGTGCCAGCAGCCTACCGGGATTCCATCCTAATCAGCCCCAGCATTTT. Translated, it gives CASSLPGFHPNQPQHF.